Below, 13 T cell receptor beta chains from the same sample are listed, as sequenced in a study of cytomegalovirus exposure and HLA in healthy donors. Researchers ran the PCR with 60 Vbeta and 13 Jbeta primers. TCRdb's copy holds only in-frame clones and misses some; the assay was immunoSEQ multiplex PCR. The sample comprises about 130,000 clones, roughly 75% of which are singletons, and 4.8% rests with the top ten. The sequenced sample consisted of PBMCs. These receptor sequences come from a man aged 25-40 years in good health.

The CDR3 loop reads CASSLGAGRDNEQFF. CDR3 coding DNA: TGTGCCAGCAGCTTGGGAGCGGGACGGGACAATGAGCAGTTCTTC. The rearrangement joins TRBV5-4 to TRBJ2-1; TRBD2 matches 7 bases. The CDR3 loop spans 15 amino acids. Germline loops: CDR1 SGHNT, CDR2 YYREEE (reference sequence). J lost 5 bases, V lost 0 bases, and 5 bases had no gene match.

The chain combines TRBV18 with TRBJ2-1, with 8 bases aligning to TRBD1. The length of the CDR3 is 15 residues. J gave up 7 bases and V 4 bases, and 9 bases lay outside the gene matches. Germline assignment: CDR1 KGHSH and CDR2 LQKENI. In nucleotides, the CDR3 is TGTGCCAGCTCACTAACAGGGGGATTAGGAAATGAGCAGTTCTTC. Translated, it gives CASSLTGGLGNEQFF.

This clone was seen a handful of times. The chain recombines TRBV7-8 with TRBJ2-7; weak D call: TRBD2 (6 bases). Trimming shortened V by 5 bases and J by 0 bases, and 17 bases separated the two germline ends. CDR1 and CDR2 from the germline V gene are SGHVS and FQNEAQ. This CDR3 is 16 amino acids long. The CDR3 is CASSPYGIADSYEQYF. CDR3 DNA: TGTGCCAGCAGCCCATATGGCATAGCGGACTCCTACGAGCAGTACTTC.

The chain links TRBV7-9 to TRBJ1-1; D gene ambiguous. Germline V gene lookup returns CDR1 SEHNR and CDR2 FQNEAQ (reference sequence). The V end lost 2 bases, the J end lost 4 bases, and 5 bases lay between the germline ends. This CDR3 is built from 12 residues. The CDR3 region has the DNA TGTGCCAGCAGCTTAAGCCTCACTGAAGCTTTCTTT. Translated, it gives CASSLSLTEAFF.

The genes are TRBV29-1 and TRBJ2-7, with TRBD1 identical over 8 bases. V was pared by 4 bases and J by 0 bases, with 5 bases of the junction left unmatched. The length of the CDR3 is 14 residues. CDR1 SQVTM and CDR2 ANQGSEA come from the germline V gene. The CDR3 region is CSVGTGLASYEQYF. Written as DNA, the CDR3 is TGCAGCGTTGGGACAGGGTTAGCCTCCTACGAGCAGTACTTC.

This clone was seen a few times. The gene calls are TRBV6-5 and TRBJ1-4; D gene unclear. CDR1 and CDR2 (germline): MNHEY, SVGAGI. V lost 5 bases and J lost 5, with 15 bases in between. The CDR3 extends over 15 amino acids. CDR3 in amino acids: CASSLREGGNEKLFF. Written as DNA, the CDR3 is TGTGCCAGCAGTCTCCGGGAGGGAGGGAATGAAAAACTGTTTTTT.

This rearrangement joins TRBV5-4 to TRBJ2-2; 7 nucleotides match TRBD2. The CDR3 loop spans 14 amino acids. Looked up from germline, CDR1 is SGHNT and CDR2 is YYREEE (reference sequence). With 0 bases clipped from V and 6 bases from J, the junction kept 2 bases outside the gene matches. The CDR3 region is CASSLAGGSGELFF. The CDR3 bases are TGTGCCAGCAGCTTGGCGGGAGGTTCCGGGGAGCTGTTTTTT.

V is TRBV20-1 and J is TRBJ2-7; the D is unclear. This CDR3 spans 11 amino acids. V was trimmed by 5 bases and J by 4 bases, leaving 9 bases between them. Looked up from germline, CDR1 is DFQATT and CDR2 is SNEGSKA (reference sequence). This CDR3 is CSARRVYEQYF. The CDR3 region has the DNA TGCAGTGCTCGTCGGGTTTACGAGCAGTACTTC.

The chain has TRBV6-5 and TRBJ2-7; D gene ambiguous. The CDR3 is made up of 14 amino acids. V dropped 6 bases and J dropped 0 bases, with 12 bases sitting between them. The V gene's germline CDR1 is MNHEY and CDR2 SVGAGI. Written as DNA, the CDR3 is TGTGCCAGCAGGGCTGATTTTGGCTCCTACGAGCAGTACTTC. Amino acid sequence: CASRADFGSYEQYF.

The rearrangement joins TRBV30 to TRBJ2-3, with D perhaps matching TRBD2 (5 bases). The CDR3 is 16 residues long. V lost 0 bases and J lost 3, with 16 bases in between. Germline loops: CDR1 GTSNPN, CDR2 SVGIG (reference sequence). CDR3 amino acids: CAWSVPGNLWTDTQYF. CDR3 coding DNA: TGTGCCTGGAGTGTCCCCGGGAATTTGTGGACAGATACGCAGTATTTT. Variable domain in full (rest from reference TRBV30 and TRBJ2-3): SQTIHQWPATLVQPVGSPLSLECTVEGTSNPNLYWYRQAAGRGLQLLFYSVGIGQISSEVPQNLSASRPQDRQFILSSKKLLLSDSGFYLCAWSVPGNLWTDTQYFGPGTRLTVL.

J is TRBJ2-5 and V is TRBV14; D is unclear. The DNA end lines up better with TRBJ2-7; the J call may be wrong. The CDR3 sequence is 11 residues long. The germline gives CDR1 SGHDN, CDR2 FVKESK. The DNA for the CDR3 is TGTGCCAGCAGCCTCAACTACGAGCAGTACTTC. Translated, it gives CASSLNYEQYF.

V and J are TRBV10-1 and TRBJ1-2; 8 nucleotides line up with TRBD1. Trimming removed 8 bases from V and 4 bases from J; junction bases left unmatched: 6. The CDR3 loop spans 13 amino acids. Per germline, CDR1 WNHNN and CDR2 SYGVQD (reference sequence). The CDR3 region has the DNA TGCGCCAGCGACCGGGACAGGCCCTATGGCTACACCTTC. Protein sequence: CASDRDRPYGYTF.

This rearrangement joins TRBV10-3 to TRBJ2-5, with a tentative D call TRBD2 (5 bases). CDR1 and CDR2 (germline): ENHRY, SYGVKD. This CDR3 spans 16 amino acids. V lost 8 bases and J lost 4, with 23 bases in between. The CDR3 reads CAIATFGGILAETQYF. The CDR3 DNA is TGTGCCATCGCAACATTCGGAGGAATCCTAGCAGAGACCCAGTACTTC.